These 10 T cell receptor beta chains share one sample of origin, sequenced in a study of T cells in Graves' hyperthyroidism and ophthalmopathy. Amplification yielded TCR beta CDR3 regions, with RNA transcripts as the source. The TCR CDR3 first-round RT-PCR relied on the HTBI primer set. A single record per CDR3 protein comes from TCRdb applying MiXCR to the multiplex PCR reads. This sample carries about 520,000 distinct CDR3 sequences, around 22% of them seen once, and the ten largest clones take 10% to 12%. Sequenced material: blood. Receptors originate from a woman in her 30s with Graves' ophthalmopathy.

This clonotype was observed many times. V usage is TRBV7-3 and J usage is TRBJ2-5; D gene uncertain. The germline gives CDR1 SGHTA, CDR2 FQGTGA. The CDR3 is 14 residues long. V was cut by 3 bases and J by 2 bases, with 10 bases left in between. CDR3 in amino acids: CASSLDGGQETQYF. For the CDR3, the DNA is TGTGCCAGCAGCTTGGACGGCGGACAAGAGACCCAGTACTTC. The full variable domain, its missing parts supplied by reference TRBV7-3 and TRBJ2-5, is GAGVSQTPSNKVTEKGKYVELRCDPISGHTALYWYRQSLGQGPEFLIYFQGTGAADDSGLPNDRFFAVRPEGSVSTLKIQRTERGDSAVYLCASSLDGGQETQYFGPGTRLLVL.

This clonotype has a count of ten or more. The chain uses TRBV20-1 and TRBJ1-1; D is perhaps TRBD1 (5 bases). CDR1 DFQATT and CDR2 SNEGSKA come from the germline V gene (reference sequence). V lost 1 base, J lost 9 bases, and 15 bases lay in between. CDR3 size: 13 residues. The CDR3, as DNA: TGCAGTGCTAGAGGATATGGGCAGGGTCAAGCTTTCTTT. It encodes CSARGYGQGQAFF.

This clonotype showed up many times. The chain joins TRBV7-2 to TRBJ2-5; TRBD1 is a possible D gene (6 bases). The CDR3 loop spans 14 amino acids. With 1 base removed from V and 1 base from J, the gap between germline ends came to 7 bases. Germline V gene data show CDR1 as SGHTA and CDR2 as FQGNSA. Here the CDR3 reads CASSLDRVQETQYF. Here the CDR3 DNA reads TGTGCCAGCAGCTTAGACAGGGTCCAAGAGACCCAGTACTTC.

The chain is built from TRBV12-3 or TRBV12-4 and TRBJ1-5; D might be TRBD1 (5 bases). V was cut by 2 bases and J by 0 bases, with 23 bases left in between. This CDR3 is built from 20 residues. The CDR3 DNA sequence: TGTGCCAGCAGTTTAATATACCCCGGGACCGACGACTATAGCAATCAGCCCCAGCATTTT. This gives the protein CASSLIYPGTDDYSNQPQHF.

This clonotype has ten or more counts. The rearrangement uses TRBV7-3 and TRBJ1-1, with a weak D call TRBD1 (5 bases). Germline V gene data show CDR1 as SGHTA and CDR2 as FQGTGA. This CDR3 region has 14 residues. Trimming shortened V by 5 bases and J by 0 bases, and 10 bases separated the two germline ends. The CDR3 reads CASSPDNMNTEAFF. As DNA, the CDR3 is TGTGCCAGCAGCCCGGACAACATGAACACTGAAGCTTTCTTT.

Ten or more counts support this clonotype. The chain is built from TRBV4-1 and TRBJ2-7; 7 nucleotides match TRBD1. This CDR3 has 14 residues. Unmatched junction bases numbered 3, after V lost 1 base and J lost 3 bases. Per germline, CDR1 MGHRA and CDR2 YSYEKL. CDR3 amino acids: CASSQAWDSYEQYF. CDR3 DNA sequence: TGCGCCAGCAGCCAAGCCTGGGACAGCTACGAGCAGTACTTC.

This clonotype was detected ten times or more. A clone one base away is much larger, so this may be a read error. The genes are TRBV12-3 or TRBV12-4 and TRBJ2-7, with 7 bases matching TRBD2. Trimming cost V 7 bases and J 5 bases; bases outside gene matches: 11. The length of the CDR3 is 14 residues. This CDR3 is CASTDGGNDHEQYF. The CDR3 bases are TGTGCCAGCACCGACGGGGGGAACGACCACGAGCAGTACTTC.

This clonotype has ten or more counts. As DNA, the CDR3 is TGTGCCAGCAGTCAGACAGGGGGGACTGAAGCTTTCTTT. This codes for CASSQTGGTEAFF. The rearrangement uses TRBV7-3 and TRBJ1-1; TRBD1 matches at 9 bases. Losses at the gene ends were 6 bases for V and 5 bases for J; bases not matched to a gene: 4. From germline, CDR1 is SGHTA and CDR2 FQGTGA. The CDR3 is 13 residues long.

This clonotype has only one observation. V and J are TRBV19 and TRBJ2-7; D is ambiguous. This CDR3 is built from 15 residues. Trimming left V 0 bases short and J 4 bases short, with 13 bases between. The germline V gene encodes CDR1 LNHDA and CDR2 SQIVND (reference sequence). This chain's CDR3 is CASSIEVGSAYEQYF. In DNA, the CDR3 is TGTGCCAGTAGTATAGAAGTCGGGTCGGCATACGAGCAGTACTTC. The whole variable domain, filled in from reference TRBV19 and TRBJ2-7, reads DGGITQSPKYLFRKEGQNVTLSCEQNLNHDAMYWYRQDPGQGLRLIYYSQIVNDFQKGDIAEGYSVSREKKESFPLTVTSAQKNPTAFYLCASSIEVGSAYEQYFGPGTRLTVT.

This chain links TRBV5-1 with TRBJ1-2, with 9 bases that match TRBD1. CDR1 SGHRS and CDR2 YFSETQ come from the germline V gene. V was clipped by 5 bases and J by 7 bases; unmatched bases: 6. The CDR3 contains 13 residues. The CDR3 protein is CASRLQGARGYTF. The CDR3 DNA is TGCGCCAGCAGATTACAGGGGGCGCGTGGCTACACCTTC.